This T cell receptor beta chain appears in the sequencing data of a study of T cell changes during pregnancy in multiple sclerosis. The table came from immunoSEQ multiplex PCR; TCRdb's copy has only in-frame clones and leaves some out. The data contain tens of thousands of clones, roughly 91% of them singletons. The CDR3 is made up of 15 amino acids. The V gene end was trimmed by 0 bases and the J gene end by 4 bases; junction bases not matched to a gene: 3. CDR1 LGHNA and CDR2 YNFKEQ come from the germline V gene. This clonotype was obtained from a female donor with multiple sclerosis, enrolled in a pregnancy study. The genes are TRBV4-2 and TRBJ2-7; 10 bases align to TRBD2. Sequenced material: CD4+ T cells from peripheral blood mononuclear cells, taken in the third trimester of pregnancy. The CDR3 DNA reads TGTGCCAGCAGCCAAGACCTAGCGGGGGTATACGAGCAGTACTTC. It encodes CASSQDLAGVYEQYF.